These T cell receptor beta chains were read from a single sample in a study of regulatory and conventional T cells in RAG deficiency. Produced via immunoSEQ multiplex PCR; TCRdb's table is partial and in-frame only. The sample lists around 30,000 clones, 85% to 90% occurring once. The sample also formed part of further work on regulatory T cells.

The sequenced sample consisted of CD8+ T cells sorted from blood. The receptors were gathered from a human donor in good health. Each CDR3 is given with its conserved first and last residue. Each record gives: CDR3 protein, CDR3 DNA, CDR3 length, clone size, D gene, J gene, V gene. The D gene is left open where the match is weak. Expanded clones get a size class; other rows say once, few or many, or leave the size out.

CATSFDRGFQPQHF,TGTGCCACCAGCTTTGACAGGGGGTTTCAGCCCCAGCATTTT,14,NA,TRBD1,TRBJ1-5,TRBV15
CASSQTGQGGYGYTF,TGTGCCAGCAGCCAAACGGGACAGGGAGGCTATGGCTACACCTTC,15,NA,TRBD1,TRBJ1-2,TRBV14
CASSQDAPLSGNTIYF,TGCGCCAGCAGCCAAGACGCTCCCCTTTCTGGAAACACCATATATTTT,16,NA,NA,TRBJ1-3,TRBV4-1
CASSSGGADEQFF,TGTGCCAGCAGTTCCGGGGGGGCCGATGAGCAGTTCTTC,13,once,TRBD2,TRBJ2-1,TRBV6-5
CASRATASLEQYF,TGTGCCAGTAGAGCCACGGCGAGCCTCGAGCAGTACTTC,13,NA,NA,TRBJ2-7,TRBV19
CSVAVDNIQYF,TGCAGCGTTGCGGTAGATAACATTCAGTACTTC,11,NA,NA,TRBJ2-4,TRBV29-1
CASSPTVGNEQFF,TGCGCCAGCAGCCCCACAGTGGGTAATGAGCAGTTCTTC,13,NA,NA,TRBJ2-1,TRBV10-1
CASSVAVGYEQYF,TGTGCCAGCAGCGTAGCGGTGGGCTACGAGCAGTACTTC,13,NA,NA,TRBJ2-7,TRBV9
CASSILSSGGLAKNIQYF,TGTGCCAGTAGTATCCTCTCGAGCGGGGGGCTAGCCAAAAACATTCAGTACTTC,18,NA,TRBD2,TRBJ2-4,TRBV19
CASSSDGSSYNEQFF,TGTGCCAGCAGCTCCGACGGCAGCTCCTACAATGAGCAGTTCTTC,15,NA,NA,TRBJ2-1,TRBV11-3
CASSLGPVTEAFF,TGTGCCAGCAGCTTAGGGCCAGTCACTGAAGCTTTCTTT,13,NA,NA,TRBJ1-1,TRBV7-6
CASSFRQFTDTQYF,TGTGCCAGCAGCTTTAGACAGTTTACAGATACGCAGTATTTT,14,once,NA,TRBJ2-3,TRBV6-6
CASSPDRGDNEKLFF,TGTGCCAGCAGCCCGGACAGGGGGGATAATGAAAAACTGTTTTTT,15,NA,TRBD1,TRBJ1-4,TRBV7-9
CASSSVGDRNQETQYF,TGTGCCAGCAGCTCAGTTGGGGACAGAAACCAAGAGACCCAGTACTTC,16,NA,TRBD1,TRBJ2-5,TRBV2
CASSLDNMPNEKLFF,TGTGCCAGCAGCTTAGATAACATGCCTAATGAAAAACTGTTTTTT,15,medium-sized,NA,TRBJ1-4,TRBV7-9
CASSLEDRGGDTQYF,TGTGCCAGCAGCCTAGAGGACAGGGGAGGGGATACGCAGTATTTT,15,NA,TRBD1,TRBJ2-3,TRBV9
CASSLDGDGYTF,TGTGCCAGCAGCTTAGATGGGGATGGCTACACCTTC,12,NA,NA,TRBJ1-2,TRBV7-6
CASSSDSGTGKPSYEQYF,TGTGCCAGCAGTTCCGACTCCGGGACAGGAAAACCTTCCTACGAGCAGTACTTC,18,NA,TRBD1,TRBJ2-7,TRBV28
CASSGSGELETQYF,TGTGCCAGCAGCGGCTCAGGGGAACTGGAGACCCAGTACTTC,14,NA,NA,TRBJ2-5,TRBV9
CASSYEDTWGYTF,TGTGCCAGCAGTTACGAGGACACGTGGGGCTACACCTTC,13,NA,NA,TRBJ1-2,TRBV6-6
CAISESSTSYEQYF,TGTGCCATCAGTGAGTCTTCTACGTCCTACGAGCAGTACTTC,14,NA,NA,TRBJ2-7,TRBV10-3
CASTPWRVDYGYTF,TGTGCCAGTACCCCGTGGAGGGTGGACTATGGCTACACCTTC,14,once,NA,TRBJ1-2,TRBV19
CASSLMEGDTQYF,TGTGCCAGCAGCTTAATGGAGGGGGATACGCAGTATTTT,13,few,NA,TRBJ2-3,TRBV7-6
CASSLKGSYEQYF,TGTGCCAGCAGTTTGAAAGGTTCCTACGAGCAGTACTTC,13,NA,NA,TRBJ2-7,TRBV27
CASSQDGGAAQDTQYF,TGCGCCAGCAGCCAAGATGGCGGGGCCGCCCAAGATACGCAGTATTTT,16,NA,NA,TRBJ2-3,TRBV4-1
CASSPSRDRDYGYTF,TGTGCCAGCAGCCCCAGCCGGGACAGGGACTATGGCTACACCTTC,15,NA,TRBD1,TRBJ1-2,TRBV7-9
CASSWFPQRSSYEQYF,TGTGCCAGCAGCTGGTTCCCTCAGCGGTCTTCCTACGAGCAGTACTTC,16,NA,NA,TRBJ2-7,TRBV5-4
CASTPPEDSYEQYF,TGTGCCAGTACCCCTCCGGAGGACTCCTACGAGCAGTACTTC,14,once,NA,TRBJ2-7,TRBV19
CASSIQQGTSNQPQHF,TGTGCCAGTAGTATTCAGCAGGGGACTAGCAATCAGCCCCAGCATTTT,16,NA,NA,TRBJ1-5,TRBV19
CASSLALSSYEQYF,TGTGCCAGCAGCTTAGCACTAAGCTCCTACGAGCAGTACTTC,14,once,NA,TRBJ2-7,TRBV7-6
CSVLTTGTTYEQYF,TGCAGCGTCCTAACGACAGGGACCACCTACGAGCAGTACTTC,14,NA,TRBD1,TRBJ2-7,TRBV29-1
CASSPSEDWPQHF,TGTGCCAGCAGTCCCTCTGAGGACTGGCCCCAGCATTTT,13,NA,NA,TRBJ1-5,TRBV6-1
CASSETRGEMEAFF,TGTGCCAGCAGCGAGACCAGGGGCGAGATGGAAGCTTTCTTT,14,NA,NA,TRBJ1-1,TRBV7-9
CASSWGSESSYEQYF,TGTGCCAGCAGTTGGGGTTCCGAGAGCTCCTACGAGCAGTACTTC,15,NA,NA,TRBJ2-7,TRBV27
CASSSGDRSYEQYF,TGTGCCAGCAGCTCCGGGGACAGGTCCTACGAGCAGTACTTC,14,NA,TRBD1,TRBJ2-7,TRBV7-8
CASSRKSNQPQHF,TGTGCCAGCAGCCGTAAAAGCAATCAGCCCCAGCATTTT,13,NA,NA,TRBJ1-5,TRBV28
CASSLDRAEVNQPQHF,TGTGCCAGCAGTTTGGACAGGGCAGAGGTCAATCAGCCCCAGCATTTT,16,NA,TRBD1,TRBJ1-5,TRBV28
CASSFRVTLGDEQYF,TGTGCCAGCAGCTTTCGGGTCACTTTAGGGGACGAGCAGTACTTC,15,NA,NA,TRBJ2-7,TRBV5-4
CASSPRSSYNEQFF,TGTGCCAGCAGCCCCCGGAGCTCCTACAATGAGCAGTTCTTC,14,NA,NA,TRBJ2-1,TRBV5-7
CASSLGQIAYEQYF,TGTGCCAGCAGCTTGGGACAGATAGCCTACGAGCAGTACTTC,14,NA,NA,TRBJ2-7,TRBV5-8
CASSQVNNEQFF,TGTGCCAGCAGCCAGGTCAACAATGAGCAGTTCTTC,12,NA,NA,TRBJ2-1,TRBV4-2
CASSEQGDTEAFF,TGTGCCAGCAGTGAACAGGGGGACACTGAAGCTTTCTTT,13,few,TRBD1,TRBJ1-1,TRBV6-1
CASSLEGLAYEQYF,TGTGCCAGCAGCTTGGAAGGGTTGGCCTACGAGCAGTACTTC,14,NA,NA,TRBJ2-7,TRBV5-6
CASSLDSGTGMSEQFF,TGTGCCAGCAGCTTAGATTCCGGGACAGGCATGAGTGAGCAGTTCTTC,16,NA,TRBD1,TRBJ2-1,TRBV11-3
CASSEGVGRSSYEQYF,TGTGCCAGCAGTGAAGGGGTGGGGAGGAGCTCCTACGAGCAGTACTTC,16,NA,NA,TRBJ2-7,TRBV6-1
CASSGTAQGAGSPLHF,TGTGCCAGCAGCGGAACAGCACAGGGGGCCGGTTCACCCCTCCACTTT,16,NA,TRBD1,TRBJ1-6,TRBV5-4